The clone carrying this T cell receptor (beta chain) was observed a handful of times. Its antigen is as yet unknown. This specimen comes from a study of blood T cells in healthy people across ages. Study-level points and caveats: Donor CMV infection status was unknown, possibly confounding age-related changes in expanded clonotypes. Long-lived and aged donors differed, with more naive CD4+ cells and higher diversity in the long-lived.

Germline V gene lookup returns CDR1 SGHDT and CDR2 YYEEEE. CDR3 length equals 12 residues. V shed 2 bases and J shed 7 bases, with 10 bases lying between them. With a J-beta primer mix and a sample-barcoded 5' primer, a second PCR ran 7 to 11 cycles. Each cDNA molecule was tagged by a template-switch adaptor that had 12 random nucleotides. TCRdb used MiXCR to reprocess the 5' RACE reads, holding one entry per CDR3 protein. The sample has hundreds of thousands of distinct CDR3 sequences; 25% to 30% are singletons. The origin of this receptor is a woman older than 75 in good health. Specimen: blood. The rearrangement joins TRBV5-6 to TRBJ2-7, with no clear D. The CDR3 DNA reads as TGTGCCAGCAGCTTTGGAACGAGAGAGCAGTACTTC. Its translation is CASSFGTREQYF.